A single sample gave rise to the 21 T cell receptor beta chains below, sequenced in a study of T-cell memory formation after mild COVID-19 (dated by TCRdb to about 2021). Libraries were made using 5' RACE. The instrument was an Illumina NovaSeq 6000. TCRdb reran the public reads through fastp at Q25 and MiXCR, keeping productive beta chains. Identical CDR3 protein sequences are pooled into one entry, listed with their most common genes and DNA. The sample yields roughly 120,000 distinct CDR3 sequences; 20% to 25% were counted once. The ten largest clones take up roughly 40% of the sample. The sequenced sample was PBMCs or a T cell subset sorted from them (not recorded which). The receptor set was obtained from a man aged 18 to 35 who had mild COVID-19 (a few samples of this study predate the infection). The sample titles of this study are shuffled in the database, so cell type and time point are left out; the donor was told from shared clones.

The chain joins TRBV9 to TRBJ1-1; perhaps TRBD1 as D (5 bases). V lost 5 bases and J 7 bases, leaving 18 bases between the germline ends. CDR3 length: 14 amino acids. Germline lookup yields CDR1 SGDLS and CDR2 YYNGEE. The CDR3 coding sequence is TGTGCCAGCAGTGCATCAGGGAATCGAGGTGAAGCTTTCTTT. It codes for CASSASGNRGEAFF.

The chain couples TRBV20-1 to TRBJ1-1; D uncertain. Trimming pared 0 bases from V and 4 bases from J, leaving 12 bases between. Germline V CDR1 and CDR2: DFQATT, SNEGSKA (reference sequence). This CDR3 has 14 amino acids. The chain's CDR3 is CSARDYEERTEAFF. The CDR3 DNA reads TGCAGTGCTAGAGATTACGAAGAGCGCACTGAAGCTTTCTTT.

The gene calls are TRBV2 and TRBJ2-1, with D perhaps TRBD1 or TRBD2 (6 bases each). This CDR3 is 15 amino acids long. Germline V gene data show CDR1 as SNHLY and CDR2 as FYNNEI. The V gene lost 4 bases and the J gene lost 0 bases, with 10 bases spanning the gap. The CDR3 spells CASSARGLSYNEQFF. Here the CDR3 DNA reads TGTGCCAGCAGTGCCCGGGGGCTCTCCTACAATGAGCAGTTCTTC.

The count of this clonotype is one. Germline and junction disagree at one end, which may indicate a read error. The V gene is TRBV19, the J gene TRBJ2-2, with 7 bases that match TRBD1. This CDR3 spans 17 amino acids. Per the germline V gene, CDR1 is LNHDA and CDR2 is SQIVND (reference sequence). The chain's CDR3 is CASSLEQGPTNTGELFF. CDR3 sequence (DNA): TGTGCCAGTAGTCTAGAACAGGGGCCGACGAACACCGGGGAGCTGTTTTTT.

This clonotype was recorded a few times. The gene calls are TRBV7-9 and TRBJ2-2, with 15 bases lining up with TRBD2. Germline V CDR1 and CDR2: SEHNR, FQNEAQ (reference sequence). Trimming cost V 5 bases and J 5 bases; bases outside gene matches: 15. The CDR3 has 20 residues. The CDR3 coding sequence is TGTGCCAGCAGCGATCCCGATGGGACTAGCGGGGGGTATCGAACCGGGGAGCTGTTTTTT. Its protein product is CASSDPDGTSGGYRTGELFF.

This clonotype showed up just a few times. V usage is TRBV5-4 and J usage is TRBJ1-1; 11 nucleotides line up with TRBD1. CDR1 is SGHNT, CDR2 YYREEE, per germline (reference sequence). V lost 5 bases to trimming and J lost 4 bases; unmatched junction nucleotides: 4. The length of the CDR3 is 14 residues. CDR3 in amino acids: CASRSGTGGTEAFF. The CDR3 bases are TGTGCCAGCAGGTCCGGGACAGGGGGCACTGAAGCTTTCTTT.

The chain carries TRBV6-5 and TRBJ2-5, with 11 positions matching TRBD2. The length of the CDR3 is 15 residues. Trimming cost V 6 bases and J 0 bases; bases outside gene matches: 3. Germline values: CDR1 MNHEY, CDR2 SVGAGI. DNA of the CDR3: TGTGCCAGCAGATTAGCGGGGGGGCACCAAGAGACCCAGTACTTC. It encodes CASRLAGGHQETQYF.

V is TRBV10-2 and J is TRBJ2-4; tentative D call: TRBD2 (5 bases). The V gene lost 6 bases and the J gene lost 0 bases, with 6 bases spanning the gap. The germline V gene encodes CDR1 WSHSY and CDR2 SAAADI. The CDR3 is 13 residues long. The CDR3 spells CASRGVAKNIQYF. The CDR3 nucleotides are TGCGCCAGCAGGGGAGTAGCCAAAAACATTCAGTACTTC.

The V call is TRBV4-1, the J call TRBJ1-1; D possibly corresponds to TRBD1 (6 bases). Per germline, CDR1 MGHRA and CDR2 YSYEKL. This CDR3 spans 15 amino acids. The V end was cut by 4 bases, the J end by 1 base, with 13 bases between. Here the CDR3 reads CASSLVGGANTEAFF. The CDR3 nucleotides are TGCGCCAGCAGCCTAGTCGGGGGCGCGAACACTGAAGCTTTCTTT.

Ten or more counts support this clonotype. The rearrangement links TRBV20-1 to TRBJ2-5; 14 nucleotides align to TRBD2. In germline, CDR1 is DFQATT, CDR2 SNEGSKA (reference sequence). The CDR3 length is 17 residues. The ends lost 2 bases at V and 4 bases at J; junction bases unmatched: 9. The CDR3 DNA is TGCAGTGCTAGACGGACGACTAGCGGGGGGGCAGGAGAGACCCAGTACTTC. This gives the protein CSARRTTSGGAGETQYF.

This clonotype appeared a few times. CDR3 sequence reads: CASARGIHQYF. The CDR3 DNA reads TGTGCTAGTGCCCGCGGGATTCATCAGTATTTT. The V gene is TRBV12-5, the J gene TRBJ2-3, with D perhaps matching TRBD2 (6 bases). CDR1 and CDR2 from the germline V gene are LGHNT and FRNRAP. This CDR3 region has 11 residues. V was shortened by 7 bases and J by 12 bases, with 14 bases between the two germline ends.

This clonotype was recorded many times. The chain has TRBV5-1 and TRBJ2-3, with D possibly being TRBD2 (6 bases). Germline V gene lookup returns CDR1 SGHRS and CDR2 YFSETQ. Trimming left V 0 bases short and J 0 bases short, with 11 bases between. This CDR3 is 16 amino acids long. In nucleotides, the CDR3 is TGCGCCAGCAGCTTGGGAGCCGGGACTAGCACAGATACGCAGTATTTT. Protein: CASSLGAGTSTDTQYF.

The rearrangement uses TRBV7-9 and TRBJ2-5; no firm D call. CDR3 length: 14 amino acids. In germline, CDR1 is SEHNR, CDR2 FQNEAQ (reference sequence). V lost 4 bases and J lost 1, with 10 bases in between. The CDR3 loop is CASSSPIPQETQYF. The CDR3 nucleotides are TGTGCCAGCAGCTCCCCCATCCCCCAAGAGACCCAGTACTTC.

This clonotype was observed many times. The CDR3 sequence is CASSQVEGNTGELFF. The CDR3 DNA follows: TGTGCCAGCAGCCAAGTGGAGGGGAACACCGGGGAGCTGTTTTTT. The chain is built from TRBV4-2 and TRBJ2-2; D possibly corresponds to TRBD2 (6 bases). Germline loops: CDR1 LGHNA, CDR2 YNFKEQ. The V and J ends lost 1 base and 1 base respectively, with 7 bases between them. The CDR3 length is 15 residues.

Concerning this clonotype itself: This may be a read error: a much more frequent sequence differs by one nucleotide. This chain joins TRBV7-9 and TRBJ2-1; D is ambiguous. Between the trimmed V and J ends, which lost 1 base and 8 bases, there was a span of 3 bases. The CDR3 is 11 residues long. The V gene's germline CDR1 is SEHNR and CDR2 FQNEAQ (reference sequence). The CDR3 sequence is CASSLVHEQFF. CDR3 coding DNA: TGTGCCAGCAGCTTAGTTCATGAGCAGTTCTTC.

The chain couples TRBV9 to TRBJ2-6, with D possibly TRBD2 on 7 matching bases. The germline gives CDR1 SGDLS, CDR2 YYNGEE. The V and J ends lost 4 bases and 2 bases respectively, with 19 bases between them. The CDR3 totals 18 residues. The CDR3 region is CASSLEPGGGPGANVLTF. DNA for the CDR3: TGTGCCAGCAGCCTGGAACCTGGGGGGGGCCCTGGGGCCAACGTCCTGACTTTC.

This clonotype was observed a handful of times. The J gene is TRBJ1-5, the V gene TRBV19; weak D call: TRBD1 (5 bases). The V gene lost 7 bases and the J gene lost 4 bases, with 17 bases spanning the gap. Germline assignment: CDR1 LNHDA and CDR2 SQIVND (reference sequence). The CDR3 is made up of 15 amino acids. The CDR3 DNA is TGTGCCAGTACCGAGGGGACCACTTTGAATCAGCCCCAGCATTTT. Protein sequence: CASTEGTTLNQPQHF.

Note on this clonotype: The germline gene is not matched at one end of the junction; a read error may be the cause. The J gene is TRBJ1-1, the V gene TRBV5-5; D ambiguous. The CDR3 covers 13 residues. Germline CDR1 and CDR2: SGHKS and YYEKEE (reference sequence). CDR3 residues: CTSSHETNTEAFF. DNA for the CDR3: TGTACCAGCAGCCACGAGACAAACACTGAAGCTTTCTTT.

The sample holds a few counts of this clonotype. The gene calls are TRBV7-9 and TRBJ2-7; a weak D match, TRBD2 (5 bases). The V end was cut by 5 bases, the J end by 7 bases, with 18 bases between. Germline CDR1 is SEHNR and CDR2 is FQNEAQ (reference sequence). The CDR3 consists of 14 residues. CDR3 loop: CASSDRAPGGEQYV. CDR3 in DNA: TGTGCCAGCAGCGACCGGGCCCCGGGCGGGGAGCAGTACGTC.

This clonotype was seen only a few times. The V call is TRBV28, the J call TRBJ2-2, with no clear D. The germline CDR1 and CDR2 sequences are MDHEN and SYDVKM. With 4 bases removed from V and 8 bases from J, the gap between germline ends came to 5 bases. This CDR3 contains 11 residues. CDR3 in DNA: TGTGCCAGCAGTTCCGTGGGGGAGCTGTTTTTT. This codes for CASSSVGELFF.

CDR3 sequence reads: CASSQDRDTGELFF. The CDR3 DNA is TGCGCCAGCAGCCAAGATCGGGACACCGGGGAGCTGTTTTTT. This rearrangement joins TRBV4-3 to TRBJ2-2, with D hard to call. V was trimmed by 0 bases and J by 3 bases, leaving 5 bases between them. Per germline, CDR1 LGHNA and CDR2 YSLEER. The CDR3 extends over 14 amino acids.